This is a list of T cell receptor beta chains from one sample in a study of T-cell reconstitution after alpha-beta-depleted transplantation in children. TCRdb independently ran MiXCR on the PCR reads; one entry per CDR3 protein. There are 400,000 to 500,000 distinct CDR3 sequences in the sample; under 13% occur only once, and 5% to 6.5% lies in the top ten. The sample here was PBMCs from the stem cell graft donor, taken from the stem cell graft. These receptors were taken from a human donor who donated a stem cell graft to a child with acute myeloid leukemia. The conserved cysteine and the conserved F or W are not part of the CDR3 here. Fields, in order: CDR3 protein, clone size, J gene, V gene, CDR3 length. Where a row states a size, it is once, few, many or the class of an expanded clone; other rows omit it.

ASSLGMVSIQY | many | TRBJ2-5 | TRBV11-2 | 11
ASSAGALAKNTQY | - | TRBJ2-4 | TRBV5-1 | 13
ASTTQPQH | - | TRBJ1-5 | TRBV18 | 8
ASSDGLPPSEY | - | TRBJ2-7 | TRBV6-1 | 11
ASSPQGLVHNSPLH | - | TRBJ1-6 | TRBV5-1 | 14
ASSSLSSLTDTQY | - | TRBJ2-3 | TRBV7-2 | 13
ASTRAAQETQY | - | TRBJ2-5 | TRBV6-1 | 11
AISESQGQKNIQY | - | TRBJ2-4 | TRBV10-3 | 13
AISETGWESGELF | many | TRBJ2-2 | TRBV10-3 | 13
SARESSGATEAF | - | TRBJ1-1 | TRBV20-1 | 12
ASSFGSSYNKQF | - | TRBJ2-1 | TRBV27 | 12
ASSFEVSSYEQY | few | TRBJ2-7 | TRBV5-4 | 12
SATLGQGISSPLH | - | TRBJ1-6 | TRBV20-1 | 13
ATATGGLMETQY | - | TRBJ2-5 | TRBV19 | 12
ASSTTDSGYT | - | TRBJ1-2 | TRBV11-2 | 10
SAPRTGGIYEQY | - | TRBJ2-7 | TRBV20-1 | 12
ASSTGTGGYGYT | - | TRBJ1-2 | TRBV9 | 12
ATSRVGQNTGELF | - | TRBJ2-2 | TRBV15 | 13
SASLSSVRGTGYT | few | TRBJ1-2 | TRBV20-1 | 13
SARDPDRLAEQY | - | TRBJ2-7 | TRBV20-1 | 12
ASSRTTFTGELF | - | TRBJ2-2 | TRBV5-1 | 12
ASSWDWKSYEQY | - | TRBJ2-7 | TRBV7-8 | 12
ASSLRDTYSYEQY | - | TRBJ2-7 | TRBV27 | 13
SAREGVFDNQPQH | - | TRBJ1-5 | TRBV20-1 | 13
ASSYSYFQPQH | - | TRBJ1-5 | TRBV6-5 | 11
SARGVRGSYEQY | - | TRBJ2-7 | TRBV20-1 | 12
ASSPGQHKNIQY | few | TRBJ2-4 | TRBV5-5 | 12
ASSLVLSPVYGYT | - | TRBJ1-2 | TRBV7-2 | 13
ASSEYPTNEKLF | - | TRBJ1-4 | TRBV25-1 | 12
ASRQGSTEAF | - | TRBJ1-1 | TRBV6-1 | 10
ASSLSRDPDTQY | - | TRBJ2-3 | TRBV5-1 | 12
ASSERTANQPQH | many | TRBJ1-5 | TRBV2 | 12
ASSLGLAWSSYNEQF | - | TRBJ2-1 | TRBV7-2 | 15
ASSLDPGNEQF | - | TRBJ2-1 | TRBV5-5 | 11
ASSEGTQGAF | few | TRBJ1-1 | TRBV2 | 10
ASTLGTVTGELF | few | TRBJ2-2 | TRBV25-1 | 12
ASVKQGGGYGYT | - | TRBJ1-2 | TRBV19 | 12
ASSRGESLAKNIQY | many | TRBJ2-4 | TRBV7-8 | 14
ASSAGQSSYNEQF | many | TRBJ2-1 | TRBV5-1 | 13
ASSEFFAAGGVSDTQY | - | TRBJ2-3 | TRBV25-1 | 16
ASSPTDSGANVLT | many | TRBJ2-6 | TRBV12-3/TRBV12-4 | 13
ASSEGTVNYGYT | - | TRBJ1-2 | TRBV2 | 12
ASSLLSGTPPREQF | many | TRBJ2-1 | TRBV3-1 | 14
ASSLPSFAGPPDTQY | few | TRBJ2-3 | TRBV7-9 | 15